This TCR beta chain stems from a study of CD8+ T cells in alopecia areata. CDR3 size: 13 residues. Germline lookup yields CDR1 ENHRY and CDR2 SYGVKD. After removal of 4 bases from V and 1 base from J, the junction contained 0 bases not matched to a gene. Study outcomes and limitations: Researchers report lesional scalp, most notably alopecia totalis/universalis, outstripped normal scalp in clonality. Shared TCR sequences were less clear between patients than in mice, possibly partly from HLA diversity. Scalp sample data also include resident alphabeta T cells from normal skin.

For this clone: Its target is not known.

Extraction of RNA preceded its reverse transcription into cDNA, which served as the sequencing template. Repertoires were generated with immunoSEQ multiplex PCR, while TCRdb's copy carries only in-frame clones and drops some. In the table there are around 150,000 clones, approximately 60% of which are singletons. CD4+ and CD8+ T cells were sorted from PBMCs. The genes are TRBV10-3 and TRBJ1-1; 7 bases are shared with TRBD1. What was sequenced was CD4+ T cells sorted from blood. This sequence originates from a human donor in good health. The CDR3 DNA reads as TGTGCCATCAGTGGGACAGGGAACACTGAAGCTTTCTTT. It encodes CAISGTGNTEAFF.